This TCR beta chain was profiled in a study of blood T cell repertoires in COVID-19 (TCRdb year 2020). Regarding the research as a whole: Collaborator samples came from the United States, Italy and Spain and covered acute and convalescent phases of COVID-19. Where HLA class I and class II types were available, the types were taken from metadata supplied by the sample provider, not from assay-based typing. A de-identified subject ID, COVID-19 status, age in years and sex were almost always included in the sample metadata. The repertoires were made available in a free public database intended to serve as a resource for research on the immune response to SARS-CoV-2. The samples were drawn from two sources: the first 160 participants of the ongoing ImmuneRACE study, and 950 to 1,500 subjects contributed by 6 global collaborators. Deeply sampled blood TCRbeta repertoires from subjects exposed to, actively infected with, or recovered from COVID-19 were included in the dataset. The material from the prospective study consisted of cDNA or gDNA derived from T cells, B-cell-depleted T cells, or PBMCs. Overall results and qualifications from the work: The amount of clinical and demographic metadata varied by source and participant and was provided uncurated.

Participants in the prospective study were aged roughly 18 to 95 years, lived in approximately 26 United States geographic areas, and enrolled through a virtual design. In the prospective study, cohorts were assigned on the basis of participant-reported clinical history obtained from a screening survey and a study questionnaire. In the prospective study, mobile phlebotomists collected whole blood, serum and a nasopharyngeal or oropharyngeal swab from each participant. Over a roughly 2-month period, participants in the prospective study had the option of providing additional blood draws and questionnaires. Prospective study blood samples were shipped either frozen or at room temperature before DNA extraction. TCRbeta CDR3 regions were amplified from genomic DNA by means of the immunoSEQ Assay, a bias-controlled multiplex PCR. The study's processing was this. The number of nucleated cells in each sample was estimated from the amplification of reference gene primers within the assay. Sequence reads were collapsed and filtered to measure the absolute abundance of every unique TCRbeta CDR3 rearrangement. For each sample, productive Simpson clonality was calculated by taking the square root of Simpson's diversity index across productive rearrangements. Imported from immuneACCESS, the table was reduced by TCRdb to in-frame sequences with V and J called. These copies leave out some clones; in studies compared against another copy, an unresolved V gene accounts for under half, and the cause of the remainder is not known. V and J calls and clone size are as listed in that table; D and trimming were resolved from the DNA. In all, the sample holds roughly 130,000 clones, and roughly 84% of those were seen once. 5.5% of the sample goes to the ten largest clones.

In the case of this clone: Its antigen is not yet known. Nothing much larger sits one base from this clone, and base qualities are not available.

V is cut back by 5 bases and J by 7 bases, with 9 bases in the junction unmatched. The germline V gene encodes CDR1 MNHNY and CDR2 SVGAGI (reference sequence). Taken from cysteine to phenylalanine, the CDR3 has 17 residues. Only the CDR3 part of the read is kept: 51 bases, read in frame from the first base. The sequencing input was PBMCs or T cells enriched from blood (not recorded which). The clonotype was recovered from a man aged 40-55 years with acute COVID-19. The chain was built from TRBV6-6 and TRBJ2-1; TRBD2 aligns with 15 central bases. CDR3 region: CASSRRTSGRAANEQFF. The bases read TGTGCCAGCAGTCGGAGGACTAGCGGGAGGGCCGCTAATGAGCAGTTCTTC.